This TCR beta chain was sequenced in a study of cytomegalovirus exposure and HLA in healthy donors (dated by TCRdb to 2016 to 2017). Study-level background: A later analysis indicated that the 130 or so validation repertoires were generated on the platform also employed for the 700 or so repertoires of the first cohort. The study was designed to test whether signatures of past pathogen exposure could be identified by cataloging public T cell receptors. Along with the approximately 650-subject first cohort, a separate validation cohort of some 130 different subjects was used. High-throughput TCR immunosequencing, statistical association of individual TCRs with disease status, and machine learning were combined to predict cytomegalovirus infection status.

The protocol used for the library was the immunoSEQ multiplex PCR assay. In the paper's pipeline: To diagnose cytomegalovirus status from the catalog of TCR beta chain sequences, a statistical classification framework was built. As stored in TCRdb, this immuneACCESS dataset retains in-frame rearrangements with V and J assigned. A fraction of the clones does not appear; measured against another copy, unresolved V genes explain less than half of the discrepancy, and the remainder lacks a known reason. That table gives V, J and clone size, and the DNA gave D and trimming. The sample records roughly 200,000 clones, roughly 77% of which are singletons. Of the sample, roughly 1.2% is held by the ten largest clones. A note on this clone: The antigen it binds to is not known. No much larger clone is present one base from it, and per-base qualities are unavailable.

Overall study outcomes, separate from this receptor: It was suggested by the authors that the approach could potentially be generalized to other disease states and immunological phenotypes. A later analysis found that TCRs clustered in the first cohort also tended to co-occur in the 120 validation repertoires, with approximately 93% of cluster scores above 0. The classifier was reported to diagnose cytomegalovirus status with high specificity and sensitivity in both the original and validation cohorts. A later analysis had no HLA typing for the validation cohort, so co-occurrence there was scored across all 130 or so repertoires. The study gave a list of under 200 TCR beta chains associated with cytomegalovirus. Across donors, most TCR sequences were observed very rarely, whereas some public TCRs were present in many individuals. In vitro tests confirmed that a few of the cytomegalovirus-associated TCR beta chains recognize cytomegalovirus antigens.

The donors were included in the validation cohort of around 120 subjects, a group kept apart from the roughly 610-subject first cohort. The germline V gene supplies CDR1 SQVTM and CDR2 ANQGSEA. The CDR3 contains 14 residues, cysteine and phenylalanine counted. Only the CDR3 region is kept as DNA, spanning 42 bases read in frame from base 1. V is pared back by 4 bases and J by 0 bases, with 10 bases lying between the germline termini. This chain is built from TRBV29-1 and TRBJ2-1; 6 matching bases give a weak D call of TRBD1. The source material was PBMCs. The sequence derives from a young woman in good health and CMV-seronegative. The bases read TGCAGCGTTGTAGGGACAAGCTCCTACAATGAGCAGTTCTTC. This gives the protein CSVVGTSSYNEQFF.